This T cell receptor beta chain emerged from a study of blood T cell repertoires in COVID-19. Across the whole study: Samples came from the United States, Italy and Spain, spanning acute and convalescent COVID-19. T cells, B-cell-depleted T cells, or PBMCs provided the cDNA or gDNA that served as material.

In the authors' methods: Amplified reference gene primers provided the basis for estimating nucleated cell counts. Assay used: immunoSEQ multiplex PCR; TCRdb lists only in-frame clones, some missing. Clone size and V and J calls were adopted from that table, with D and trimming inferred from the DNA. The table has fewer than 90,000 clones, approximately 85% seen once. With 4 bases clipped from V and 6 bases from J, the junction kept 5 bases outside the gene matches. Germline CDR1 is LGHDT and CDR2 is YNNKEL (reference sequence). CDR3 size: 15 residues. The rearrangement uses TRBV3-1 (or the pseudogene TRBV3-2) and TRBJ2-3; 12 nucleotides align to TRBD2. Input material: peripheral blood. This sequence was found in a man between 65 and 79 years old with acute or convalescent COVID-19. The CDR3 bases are TGTGCCAGCAGCCGGACTAGCGGGGTCCGGGATACGCAGTATTTT. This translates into CASSRTSGVRDTQYF.